This TCR beta chain stems from a study of T cell responses to AZD1222 COVID-19 vaccine. Produced via immunoSEQ multiplex PCR; TCRdb's table is partial and in-frame only. The table lists roughly 40,000 clones, 88% of them singletons. Per germline, CDR1 KGHSH and CDR2 LQKENI. Trimming took off 3 bases at V and 2 bases at J, with 11 bases between the two ends. This CDR3 comprises 14 residues. Material: peripheral blood, obtained 28 days after the second dose of the MenACWY control vaccine. The gene calls are TRBV18 and TRBJ2-7, with a tentative D call TRBD1 (6 bases). This sequence originates from an adult who received the MenACWY meningococcal vaccine as a control. The CDR3 DNA reads TGTGCCAGCTCACCCCGACAGGACCCCTACGAGCAGTACTTC. The encoded protein is CASSPRQDPYEQYF.